These T cell receptor beta chains were read from a single sample in a study of blood T cell repertoires in COVID-19. The data were produced by immunoSEQ multiplex PCR, yet TCRdb's version contains in-frame clones alone and is incomplete. This table holds 180,000 or so clones, 70% to 90% found once. The sample consisted of peripheral blood. The receptor set was obtained from a woman of 80 years or more in a cohort sampled during active or convalescent COVID-19. Each CDR3 is given without its conserved first and last residue.

v_call cdr3_length cdr3_aa
TRBV18 11 ASSPGTQETQY
TRBV14 12 ASSGLLYSNEQF
TRBV14 13 ASSQRLLGGDTQY
TRBV4-3 13 ASSSRDGRNEKLF
TRBV20-1 14 SAIEGQGSSYNEQF
TRBV27 12 ASSEQGTNEKLF
TRBV28 11 ASRGWGDQPQH
TRBV19 11 AAKGLGTDTQY
TRBV19 13 ASSNNWGSNQPQH
TRBV14 14 ASSQVGETANTEAF
TRBV28 13 ASSLDRLRSYEQY
TRBV15 11 ATSRDYGREQF
TRBV5-4 12 ASSPRDRTYEQY
TRBV28 13 ASANRDLANQPQH
TRBV5-8 12 ASSRGQGGPGYT
TRBV4-3 12 ASSHVDRVGEAF
TRBV27 13 ATAHGHGNTGELF
TRBV6-2/TRBV6-3 16 ASSTLAGERSSTDTQY
TRBV29-1 16 SVRQTRDEPNRSYGYT
TRBV19 13 ASSSSGGGSYEQY
TRBV9 15 ASSAPTLGQQEGGLF
TRBV9 12 ASSTGTGGEKLF
TRBV9 14 ASSSPEGGVFYEQY
TRBV10-3 13 AINWDRTNTGELF
TRBV27 15 ASSLWGGGALTGELF
TRBV18 11 ASSETGRETQY
TRBV6-5 14 ASSYQSSYSGNTIY
TRBV2 14 ASRQTGALAVEKLF